This T cell receptor (beta chain) was identified in a study of graft-versus-host responses after intestinal transplantation (dated by TCRdb to the early 2020s). As for the study more broadly: The transplants that recipients received were multivisceral, liver-intestinal, or isolated intestinal. After intestinal transplantation, graft-versus-host and host-versus-graft alloreactive T cell clones in the graft, circulation and bone marrow were tracked using bulk TCR-beta CDR3 sequencing. To identify alloreactive clones, pre-transplant mixed lymphocyte reaction products were sequenced and then compared with unstimulated pre-transplant donor and recipient T cells. Donor T cell macrochimerism was defined as a peak of at least 4% donor T cells among recipient peripheral blood mononuclear cells. Rather than being sequenced by the commercial service, samples from three later patients were sequenced in-house on an Illumina MiSeq and processed with MiXCR. A cohort of approximately 24 intestinal transplant recipients, including one retransplant, was enrolled, and 3 patients lacking pretransplant specimens were excluded. Every recipient was given anti-thymocyte globulin induction, followed by around three years of maintenance tacrolimus and steroids.

Read against the paper, the sample's time point label means: cells obtained before transplantation from donor or recipient. CD3+CD4+ and CD3+CD8+ populations were FACS-sorted from unstimulated pre-transplant donor and recipient cells taken from spleen or lymph nodes. Library creation used the immunoSEQ multiplex PCR assay. For most patients, genomic DNA was isolated with the Qiagen DNeasy Blood and Tissue Kit and sent frozen to Adaptive Biotechnologies for TCR sequencing. For most patients, high-throughput TCR-beta CDR3 sequencing of genomic DNA was performed by Adaptive Biotechnologies. As for the authors' bioinformatics: TCR sequencing data were retrieved from Adaptive's ImmunoSEQ software for roughly 20 patients, whereas a few other patients were processed with MiXCR and VDJtools. CD4 versus CD8 sorting errors were corrected by removing sequences found in both subsets at a frequency ratio below 5:1. Because the origin of CDR3 nucleotide sequences shared between donor and recipient could not be assigned, those sequences were removed. Alloreactive clones required at least 2-fold expansion over unstimulated cells and minimum CFSE-low frequency of 0.002% (template counts) or 0.001% (read counts). A clone was considered mappable if detected in the sequenced pre-transplant spleen, lymph node, or MLR CFSE-low populations of the donor or recipient. Cumulative frequency of alloreactive clones was calculated as a percentage of all sequences weighted by copy number. TCRdb took over this immuneACCESS table, retaining in-frame rearrangements with V and J assigned. Such tables are incomplete; in checked studies, under half of the missing clones stem from an unresolved V gene, and the remainder is unexplained. V and J calls plus clone size are reproduced from that table; the DNA served to infer D and trimming. In this sample the table shows 80,000 to 100,000 clones, roughly nine tenths of which occur a single time. The top ten hold nearly 0.11% of the sample.

What the work shows at the level of the full study, not this receptor alone: Conclusions were limited by the relatively low number and heterogeneity of intestinal transplant patients. Patients with donor T cell macrochimerism had high GvH to HvG T cell clonal ratios in their allografts. Early after transplant, declines in HvG clones were associated with peak levels of circulating GvH clones. GvH clones were detected in recipient bone marrow, and some of these GvH clones were observed earlier in ileal mucosa or blood, consistent with an intestinal mucosal origin.

As for this clone: The target of this receptor is not known. Within one base of it there is no much larger clone, and no base qualities were kept.

The germline V gene (reference sequence) provides CDR1 SGHNT and CDR2 YYREEE. The CDR3 starts with the cysteine, ends with the phenylalanine, and has 15 residues. The retained sequence is limited to the CDR3, 45 bases, with the frame set at the first base. For this chain, trimming is 5 bases at the V end and 4 bases at the J end, and the number of junction bases without a gene match is 7. The V and J genes are TRBV5-4 and TRBJ1-4; TRBD1 aligns with 8 central bases. The clonotype comes from a human donor who received an intestinal transplant. Sample: unstimulated CD4+ T cells sorted from spleen or lymph node cells, taken before intestinal transplant. The CDR3 region reads CASRRDRGLNEKLFF. DNA sequence: TGTGCCAGCAGACGCGACAGGGGACTTAATGAAAAACTGTTTTTT.